The source of this T cell receptor (beta chain) is a study of cytomegalovirus exposure and HLA in healthy donors. Study-level results: Relative to equally common others, HLA-associated TCR beta chains showed greater clonal expansion in a later analysis. It was reportedly the case that the classifier diagnosed cytomegalovirus status with high specificity and sensitivity. In a later analysis, donors in an Asian-associated ancestry cluster reportedly had fewer N-insertions in productive TCRs than the cohort mean. The presence/absence work took it that sequencing depth was about the same across donors.

Use of 60 Vbeta and 13 Jbeta primers characterized the PCR. Here immunoSEQ multiplex PCR was the method, and the copy in TCRdb shows in-frame clones only, minus some. The repertoire holds some 110,000 clones, with around 63% as singletons. Trimming cost V 3 bases and J 7 bases; bases outside gene matches: 6. Germline V lookup: CDR1 LGHNA, CDR2 YNFKEQ. The CDR3 has 16 residues. Comment on this clone: Its target is unknown.

V and J are TRBV4-2 and TRBJ2-2; 12 positions match TRBD1. The clonotype comes from a man aged 30 to 39 in good health and CMV-seronegative. The sample comprised PBMCs. DNA of the CDR3: TGTGCCAGCAGCCAGGCCGGGACAGGGGGCATCGGGGAGCTGTTTTTT. Residues: CASSQAGTGGIGELFF.